This TCR beta chain was captured by sequencing in a study of metastatic and nonmetastatic thyroid tumors. The overall study: Across blood and tumor or nodule tissue, repertoires from malignant and benign thyroid patients were compared with one another. Whole-study findings and limits: Reported TCR beta diversity, measured in blood and tumor, was significantly higher for malignant thyroid tumors than for benign nodules.

Every patient underwent thyroid surgery untreated. Original methodology: A classifier of distant metastasis in papillary thyroid cancer was built from CDR3 differences (across clinicopathological groups). TCRdb used MiXCR to call clones anew from the PCR reads. The V and J calls and clone size come from TCRdb's table, not from the authors' own analysis. The sample lists 20,000 to 25,000 clones, about 14% occurring once. There are many counts of this clone. As yet, its antigen is unknown. Given a much more abundant clone one base away, this may be a read error. Other DNA variants within this sample encode the same CDR3. The CDR3 is made up of 13 amino acids. Germline loops: CDR1 MGHRA, CDR2 YSYEKL.

The receptor was derived from a female donor with papillary thyroid cancer or a benign thyroid nodule (not recorded which). Some clones in this sample may be carry-over from other donors' samples. Source material: tumor tissue. The chain combines TRBV4-1 with TRBJ1-1; D is perhaps TRBD1 (5 bases). CDR3 bases: TGCGCCAGTTTGGGATGGGGGAACACTGAGGCTTTCTTT. Translating gives CASLGWGNTEAFF.